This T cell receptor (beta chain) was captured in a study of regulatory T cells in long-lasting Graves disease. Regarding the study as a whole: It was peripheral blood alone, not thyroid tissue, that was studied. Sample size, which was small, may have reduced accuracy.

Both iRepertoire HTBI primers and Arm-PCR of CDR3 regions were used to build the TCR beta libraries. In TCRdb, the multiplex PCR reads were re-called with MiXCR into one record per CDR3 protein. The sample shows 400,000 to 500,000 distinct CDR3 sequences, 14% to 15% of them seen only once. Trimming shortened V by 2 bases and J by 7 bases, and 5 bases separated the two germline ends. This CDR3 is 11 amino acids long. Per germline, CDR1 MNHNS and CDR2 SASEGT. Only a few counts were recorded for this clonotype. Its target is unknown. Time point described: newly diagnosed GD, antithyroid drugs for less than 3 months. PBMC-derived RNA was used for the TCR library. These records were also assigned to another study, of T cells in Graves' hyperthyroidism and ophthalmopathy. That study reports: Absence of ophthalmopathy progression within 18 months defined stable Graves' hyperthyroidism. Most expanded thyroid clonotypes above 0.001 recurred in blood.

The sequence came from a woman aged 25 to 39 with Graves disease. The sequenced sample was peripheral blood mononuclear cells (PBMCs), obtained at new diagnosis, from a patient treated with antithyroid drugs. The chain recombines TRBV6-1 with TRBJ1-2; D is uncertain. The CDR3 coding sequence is TGTGCCAGCAGTGAATGGGTTGGCTACACCTTC. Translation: CASSEWVGYTF.